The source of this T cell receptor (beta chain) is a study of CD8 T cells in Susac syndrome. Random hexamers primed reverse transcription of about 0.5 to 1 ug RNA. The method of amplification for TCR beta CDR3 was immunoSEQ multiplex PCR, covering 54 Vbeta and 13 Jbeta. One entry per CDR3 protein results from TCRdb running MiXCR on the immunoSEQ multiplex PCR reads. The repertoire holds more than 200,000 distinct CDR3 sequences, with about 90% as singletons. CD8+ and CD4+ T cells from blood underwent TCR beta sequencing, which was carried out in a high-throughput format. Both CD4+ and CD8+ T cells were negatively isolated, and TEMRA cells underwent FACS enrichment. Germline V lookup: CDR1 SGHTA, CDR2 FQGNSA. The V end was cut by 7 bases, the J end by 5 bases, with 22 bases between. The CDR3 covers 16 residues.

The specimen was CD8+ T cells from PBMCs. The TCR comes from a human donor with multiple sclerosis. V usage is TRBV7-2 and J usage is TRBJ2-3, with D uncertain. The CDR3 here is CASTPWLFEGGDTQYF. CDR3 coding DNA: TGTGCCAGCACCCCGTGGCTCTTCGAAGGTGGAGATACGCAGTATTTT.